Following are 9 T cell receptor beta chains from one sample sequenced in a study of blood T cell dynamics during melanoma immunotherapy (dated by TCRdb to 2020 to 2022). The library came from the immunoSEQ multiplex PCR assay. The source is immuneACCESS, and TCRdb retained only in-frame sequences with V and J called. Part of the clones is not carried over; for the studies checked, unresolved V genes explain less than half of this, and the remainder is unexplained. This sample gives 3,500 to 5,500 clones in total; around 96% of them show up just once. More than 1% of the sample is taken by the ten largest. Taken with the paper, the label for time point translates to: pre-treatment baseline. Specimen: effector memory CD8+ T cells from blood, collected from a patient treated with checkpoint blockade. All receptors come from a human donor with melanoma.

The rearrangement uses TRBV25-1 and TRBJ2-7; no clear D gene. From germline, CDR1 is MGHDK and CDR2 SYGVNS. The CDR3 totals 11 residues. V gave up 4 bases and J gave up 6 bases, with 7 bases separating them. This CDR3 is CASSVVSEQYF. The CDR3 DNA reads TGTGCCAGCAGTGTAGTCAGCGAGCAGTACTTC.

The chain employs TRBV4-1 and TRBJ2-1; 7 positions match TRBD2. The V gene end was trimmed by 5 bases and the J gene end by 9 bases; junction bases not matched to a gene: 1. CDR1 is MGHRA and CDR2 is YSYEKL in the germline V gene. The CDR3 is 11 amino acids. CDR3 in DNA: TGCGCCAGCAGCTCGGGGGGTGAGCAGTTCTTC. Protein product: CASSSGGEQFF.

The chain recombines TRBV6-1 with TRBJ1-2; possibly TRBD1 for D (6 bases). In germline, CDR1 is MNHNS, CDR2 SASEGT. The CDR3 consists of 11 residues. Trimming removed 6 bases at V and 6 bases at J, with 8 bases between. CDR3 sequence reads: CASRQGDGYTF. The DNA of the CDR3 is TGTGCCAGCAGACAGGGTGATGGCTACACCTTC.

The chain carries TRBV28 and TRBJ2-7; D may correspond to TRBD1 or TRBD2 (6 bases each). Trimming shortened V by 7 bases and J by 4 bases, and 14 bases separated the two germline ends. The germline V gene has CDR1 MDHEN and CDR2 SYDVKM. This CDR3 contains 13 residues. The CDR3 loop reads CASNRGLQYEQYF. Here the CDR3 DNA reads TGTGCCAGCAACCGGGGGCTTCAATACGAGCAGTACTTC.

This chain uses TRBV11-3 with TRBJ2-1; 7 bases line up with TRBD2. This CDR3 has 16 amino acids. Germline CDR1 reads SGHNT; CDR2 reads YENEEA. Trimming removed 1 base from V and 8 bases from J; junction bases left unmatched: 11. Here the CDR3 reads CASSLGGLPASHEQFF. The CDR3 DNA reads as TGTGCCAGCAGCTTAGGGGGACTACCAGCTTCTCATGAGCAGTTCTTC.

This chain connects TRBV27 to TRBJ2-3, with D possibly TRBD2 on 6 matching bases. This CDR3 spans 15 amino acids. Germline V gene lookup returns CDR1 MNHEY and CDR2 SMNVEV (reference sequence). V was trimmed by 6 bases and J by 7 bases, leaving 20 bases between them. The chain's CDR3 is CASRVGAGITNTQYF. CDR3 nucleotide sequence: TGTGCCAGCAGAGTTGGGGCGGGGATCACGAATACGCAGTATTTT.

The rearrangement uses TRBV4-2 and TRBJ2-1; D perhaps matches TRBD2 (5 bases). Germline V gene lookup returns CDR1 LGHNA and CDR2 YNFKEQ. This CDR3 has 14 residues. With 0 bases removed from V and 9 bases from J, the gap between germline ends came to 12 bases. CDR3 in amino acids: CASSQEDSVGEQFF. The CDR3 DNA is TGTGCCAGCAGCCAAGAGGATAGCGTAGGTGAGCAGTTCTTC.

The chain employs TRBV2 and TRBJ2-3; perhaps TRBD1 as D (7 bases). V was clipped by 6 bases and J by 2 bases, with 18 bases between them. This CDR3 has 16 amino acids. CDR1 and CDR2 from the germline V gene are SNHLY and FYNNEI. CDR3 DNA sequence: TGTGCCAGCAGCGAGACAGGGACTCCTAACACAGATACGCAGTATTTT. Its protein product is CASSETGTPNTDTQYF.

This clone was found once. The chain is built from TRBV6-6 and TRBJ2-7; 10 bases line up with TRBD1. The germline V gene has CDR1 MNHNY and CDR2 SVGAGI (reference sequence). This CDR3 has 15 amino acids. The J segment lost 5 bases and the V segment lost 6 bases, leaving 10 bases of the junction unmatched. The CDR3 coding sequence is TGTGCCAGCAGCCCAGGACAGGGGGTCTATCACGAGCAGTACTTC. Translation gives CASSPGQGVYHEQYF.